One and the same sample provided the 20 T cell receptor beta chains below, sequenced in a study of early T cells in non-severe SARS-CoV-2 infection. MiXCR, run by TCRdb on the 5' RACE reads, gives a single entry per CDR3 protein. The sample yields 50,000 to 65,000 distinct CDR3 sequences, around 20% seen once. This specimen was whole blood, taken at baseline. These receptors were taken from an adult who was a healthcare worker with PCR-confirmed SARS-CoV-2 infection or an uninfected control (not recorded which).

This clonotype was counted ten times or more. J is TRBJ2-1 and V is TRBV5-1; the D gene is possibly TRBD2 (5 bases). V was trimmed by 0 bases and J by 6 bases, leaving 13 bases between them. This CDR3 comprises 15 residues. Per germline, CDR1 SGHRS and CDR2 YFSETQ. The DNA of the CDR3 is TGCGCCAGCAGCTTGGCCGGGGAGTGGGGCAATGAGCAGTTCTTC. Residues: CASSLAGEWGNEQFF.

This clonotype was seen only a few times. This rearrangement joins TRBV12-3 or TRBV12-4 to TRBJ1-1; the D is unclear. This CDR3 has 11 amino acids. Trimming removed 6 bases at V and 4 bases at J, with 6 bases between. CDR3 in amino acids: CASSRGTEAFF. CDR3 coding DNA: TGTGCCAGCAGCCGTGGCACTGAAGCTTTCTTT.

The V and J genes are TRBV12-3 or TRBV12-4 and TRBJ1-1; D is perhaps TRBD1 (5 bases). V lost 4 bases, J lost 5 bases, and 8 bases lay in between. This CDR3 has 12 residues. The CDR3 DNA reads as TGTGCCAGCAGTTCGGGACGGACTGAAGCTTTCTTT. Translating it yields CASSSGRTEAFF.

DNA of the CDR3: TGTGCCAGCAGCTCCATCCAGAACATCGAGACCCAGTACTTC. This translates into CASSSIQNIETQYF. This chain links TRBV7-8 with TRBJ2-5; D not certain. Germline values: CDR1 SGHVS, CDR2 FQNEAQ. The CDR3 totals 14 residues. The V gene lost 4 bases and the J gene lost 5 bases, with 14 bases spanning the gap.

The chain couples TRBV5-5 to TRBJ2-7; D is undetermined. Germline V gene sequence: CDR1 SGHKS, CDR2 YYEKEE (reference sequence). This CDR3 is 14 amino acids long. With 1 base removed from V and 0 bases from J, the gap between germline ends came to 8 bases. In DNA form, the CDR3 reads TGTGCCAGCAGCTTGTCGCCTCTCTCCTACGAGCAGTACTTC. Translated, it gives CASSLSPLSYEQYF.

This clonotype was seen a handful of times. The rearrangement uses TRBV5-1 and TRBJ2-3; D gene unclear. CDR1 and CDR2 from the germline V gene are SGHRS and YFSETQ. V was trimmed by 2 bases and J by 2 bases, leaving 12 bases between them. CDR3 length: 15 residues. The DNA of the CDR3 is TGCGCCAGCAGCTTAAGGAATTTCCTCACAGATACGCAGTATTTT. It translates to CASSLRNFLTDTQYF. Using reference TRBV5-1 and TRBJ2-3 for the parts outside the CDR3, the full variable domain is KAGVTQTPRYLIKTRGQQVTLSCSPISGHRSVSWYQQTPGQGLQFLFEYFSETQRNKGNFPGRFSGRQFSNSRSEMNVSTLELGDSALYLCASSLRNFLTDTQYFGPGTRLTVL.

The J gene is TRBJ1-1, the V gene TRBV9, with 7 bases identical to TRBD1. Germline lookup yields CDR1 SGDLS and CDR2 YYNGEE. This CDR3 has 14 amino acids. J lost 4 bases, V lost 4 bases, and 7 bases had no gene match. The CDR3 is CASSRTGLGTEAFF. As DNA, the CDR3 is TGTGCCAGCAGCCGGACAGGATTGGGCACTGAAGCTTTCTTT.

This clonotype showed up just once. One end of the junction fails to match germline, which may point to a read error. The chain employs TRBV29-1 and TRBJ1-2; D is perhaps TRBD1 (5 bases). The CDR3 consists of 13 residues. The germline CDR1 and CDR2 sequences are SQVTM and ANQGSEA. CDR3: CSVEAAGPSGYIF. CDR3 DNA: TGCAGCGTTGAAGCGGCAGGGCCGAGTGGCTACATCTTC.

This clonotype was recorded many times. The chain couples TRBV5-8 to TRBJ1-2, with 7 bases that match TRBD1. The CDR3 length is 14 residues. Trimming removed 0 bases from V and 8 bases from J; junction bases left unmatched: 7. CDR1 is SGHTS and CDR2 is YDEGEE in the germline V gene. As DNA, the CDR3 is TGTGCCAGCAGCTTGGACAGGGGCGCAGGAGGCTACACCTTC. Its protein product is CASSLDRGAGGYTF.

This clonotype was seen a handful of times. The chain couples TRBV28 to TRBJ2-1; 10 nucleotides line up with TRBD1. The CDR3 runs 17 residues. Germline values: CDR1 MDHEN, CDR2 SYDVKM. Germline trimming cut 4 bases from V and 2 bases from J; bases unmatched to any gene: 8. The CDR3 spells CASSSPPGTGAYNEQFF. The CDR3, as DNA: TGTGCCAGCAGTTCCCCCCCCGGGACAGGGGCCTACAATGAGCAGTTCTTC.

This sequence joins TRBV5-6 and TRBJ1-2; D is unresolved. CDR1 and CDR2 from the germline V gene are SGHDT and YYEEEE. V was clipped by 1 base and J by 9 bases, with 16 bases between them. The CDR3 extends over 14 amino acids. CDR3: CASSLQGRLGSYTF. CDR3 nucleotide sequence: TGTGCCAGCAGCTTGCAAGGGCGGCTGGGTAGCTACACCTTC.

This chain connects TRBV12-3 or TRBV12-4 to TRBJ2-1, with 7 bases identical to TRBD2. With 2 bases clipped from V and 9 bases from J, the junction kept 7 bases outside the gene matches. CDR3 size: 14 residues. The CDR3: CASSLWGGPGEQFF. The CDR3 DNA reads TGTGCCAGCAGTTTATGGGGGGGTCCCGGTGAGCAGTTCTTC.

This chain links TRBV4-3 with TRBJ2-3; 9 bases agree with TRBD2. Germline CDR1 and CDR2: LGHNA and YSLEER. V gave up 2 bases and J gave up 4 bases; unmatched junction bases: 10. The CDR3 contains 17 residues. CDR3 residues: CASSQQAGGRAPDTQYF. DNA of the CDR3: TGCGCCAGCAGCCAACAAGCTGGCGGGAGGGCCCCAGATACGCAGTATTTT.

This clonotype was observed many times. This chain uses TRBV12-3 or TRBV12-4 with TRBJ1-2; 9 nucleotides align to TRBD1. The junction had 7 bases not matched to a gene; V was cut back by 8 bases and J by 0 bases. This CDR3 region has 15 residues. The CDR3 loop is CASAGTGTANYGYTF. The CDR3 DNA reads as TGTGCCAGCGCCGGGACAGGGACAGCTAACTATGGCTACACCTTC.

This clonotype was observed a handful of times. The chain links TRBV10-1 to TRBJ1-1; D is perhaps TRBD1 (5 bases). The germline V gene has CDR1 WNHNN and CDR2 SYGVQD (reference sequence). V was pared by 3 bases and J by 4 bases, with 6 bases between. The CDR3 spans 12 residues. DNA for the CDR3: TGCGCCAGCAGTGAAGGGGCCACTGAAGCTTTCTTT. Amino acid sequence: CASSEGATEAFF.

This clonotype was seen a few times. CDR3 protein: CSAKGDVKLFF. CDR3 bases: TGCAGTGCTAAGGGGGATGTCAAACTGTTTTTT. V is TRBV20-1 and J is TRBJ1-4; a weak D match, TRBD1 (6 bases). Trimming left V 4 bases short and J 11 bases short, with 11 bases between. The germline gives CDR1 DFQATT, CDR2 SNEGSKA (reference sequence). The CDR3 sequence is 11 residues long.

In this sample, this clonotype turned up a few times. The chain uses TRBV12-3 or TRBV12-4 and TRBJ2-2; D gene uncertain. The CDR3 consists of 14 residues. The V end lost 7 bases, the J end lost 1 base, and 10 bases lay between the germline ends. Written as DNA, the CDR3 is TGTGCCAGCATCAACGTCAGGAACACCGGGGAGCTGTTTTTT. Protein product: CASINVRNTGELFF.

This chain links TRBV5-4 with TRBJ2-2; a possible D gene is TRBD1 (6 bases). V dropped 4 bases and J dropped 5 bases, with 9 bases sitting between them. There are 13 residues in the CDR3. From germline, CDR1 is SGHNT and CDR2 YYREEE (reference sequence). This chain's CDR3 is CASSAQGTGELFF. The CDR3 region has the DNA TGTGCCAGCAGCGCACAGGGTACCGGGGAGCTGTTTTTT.

This clonotype was seen a few times. This chain uses TRBV15 with TRBJ2-3; D unresolved. With 0 bases removed from V and 5 bases from J, the gap between germline ends came to 3 bases. The CDR3 sequence is 12 residues long. Germline CDR1 and CDR2: LNHNV and YYDKDF (reference sequence). The CDR3 reads CATSRDLDTQYF. DNA for the CDR3: TGTGCCACCAGCAGAGATCTAGATACGCAGTATTTT.

This chain's CDR3 is CASSYSVTGSSYNSPLHF. Written as DNA, the CDR3 is TGTGCCAGCAGTTACTCGGTCACAGGGAGCTCCTATAATTCACCCCTCCACTTT. This chain links TRBV6-5 with TRBJ1-6, with a tentative D call TRBD1 (6 bases). The CDR3 sequence is 18 residues long. Germline CDR1 MNHEY, CDR2 SVGAGI. V gave up 0 bases and J gave up 0 bases, with 12 bases separating them.